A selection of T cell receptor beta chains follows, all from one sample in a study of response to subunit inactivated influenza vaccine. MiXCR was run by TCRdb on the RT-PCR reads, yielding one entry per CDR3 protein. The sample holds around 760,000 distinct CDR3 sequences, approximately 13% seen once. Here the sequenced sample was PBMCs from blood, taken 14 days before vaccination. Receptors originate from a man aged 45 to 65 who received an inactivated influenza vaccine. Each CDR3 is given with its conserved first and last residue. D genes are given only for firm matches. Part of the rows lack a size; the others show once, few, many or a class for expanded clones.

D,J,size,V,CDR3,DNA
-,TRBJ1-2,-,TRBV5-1,CASNPSGEVGYGYTF,TGCGCCAGCAACCCCTCAGGGGAGGTTGGCTATGGCTACACCTTC
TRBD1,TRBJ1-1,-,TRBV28,CASSLTGGAEAFF,TGTGCCAGCAGTTTGACAGGGGGTGCTGAAGCTTTCTTT
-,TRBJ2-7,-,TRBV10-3,CATSSGSYEQYF,TGTGCCACCTCTTCGGGCTCCTACGAGCAGTACTTC
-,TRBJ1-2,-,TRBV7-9,CASSPSRNNYGYTF,TGTGCCAGCAGCCCCTCCCGGAATAACTATGGCTACACCTTC
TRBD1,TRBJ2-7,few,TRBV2,CASRRQGQGDEQYF,TGTGCCAGCAGAAGACAGGGACAGGGAGACGAGCAGTACTTC
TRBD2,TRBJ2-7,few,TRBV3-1,CASSQSSGGHSYEQYF,TGTGCCAGCAGCCAGTCTAGCGGGGGCCACTCCTACGAGCAGTACTTC
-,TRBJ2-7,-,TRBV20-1,CSARGSGDAAEQYF,TGCAGTGCTAGAGGAAGCGGAGATGCCGCCGAGCAGTACTTC
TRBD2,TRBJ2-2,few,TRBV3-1,CASSRLLRAGTGELFF,TGTGCCAGCAGCCGCCTTTTGAGAGCGGGGACCGGGGAGCTGTTTTTT
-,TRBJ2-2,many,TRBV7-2,CASSLRPTNTGELFF,TGTGCCAGCAGCTTAAGACCCACGAACACCGGGGAGCTGTTTTTT
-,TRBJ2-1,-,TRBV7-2,CASSPTQIRGGEQFF,TGTGCCAGCAGCCCCACCCAGATTCGTGGTGGTGAGCAGTTCTTC
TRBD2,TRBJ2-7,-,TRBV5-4,CASSLGTSGGAYEQYF,TGTGCCAGCAGCTTAGGGACTAGCGGAGGGGCCTACGAGCAGTACTTC
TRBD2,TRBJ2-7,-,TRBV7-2,CASSLVRRTSSYEQYF,TGTGCCAGCAGCTTAGTCCGGCGGACTAGCTCCTACGAGCAGTACTTC
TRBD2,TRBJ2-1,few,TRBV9,CASSEGLVFPGWVSDEQFF,TGTGCCAGCAGCGAGGGACTAGTCTTCCCAGGCTGGGTATCCGATGAGCAGTTCTTC
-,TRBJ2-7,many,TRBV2,CASSDVYEQYF,TGTGCCAGCAGTGACGTATACGAGCAGTACTTC
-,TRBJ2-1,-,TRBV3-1,CASSQERGASYNEQFF,TGTGCCAGCAGCCAAGAACGGGGGGCGAGCTACAATGAGCAGTTCTTC
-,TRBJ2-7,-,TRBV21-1,CASSKAPRCYEQYF,TGTGCCAGCAGCAAGGCCCCGCGGTGCTACGAGCAGTACTTC
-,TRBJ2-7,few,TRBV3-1,CASSHSGYEQYF,TGTGCCAGCAGCCACAGCGGGTACGAGCAGTACTTC
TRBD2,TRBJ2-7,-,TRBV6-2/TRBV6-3,CASSSGLAGAEQYF,TGTGCCAGCAGTTCAGGACTAGCGGGGGCCGAGCAGTACTTC
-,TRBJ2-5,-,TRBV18,CASSNTVQETQYF,TGTGCCAGCTCAAACACAGTACAAGAGACCCAGTACTTC
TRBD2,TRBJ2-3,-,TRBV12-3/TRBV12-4,CASSFPSGGGTDTQYF,TGTGCCAGCAGTTTTCCCAGCGGGGGGGGCACAGATACGCAGTATTTT
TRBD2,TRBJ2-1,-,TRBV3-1,CASSQGSRGGGFF,TGTGCCAGCAGCCAAGGATCTCGGGGGGGAGGGTTCTTC
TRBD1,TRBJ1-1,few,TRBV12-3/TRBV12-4,CASSQRQGARGWITFF,TGTGCCAGCAGTCAAAGACAGGGGGCGCGGGGTTGGATAACTTTCTTT
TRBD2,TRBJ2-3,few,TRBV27,CAGLAGCYGTDTQYF,TGTGCTGGGCTAGCGGGTTGTTACGGCACAGATACGCAGTATTTT
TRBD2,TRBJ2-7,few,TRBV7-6,CASSPDILGLAVYEQYF,TGTGCCAGCAGCCCCGACATTCTAGGACTAGCGGTCTACGAGCAGTACTTC